This is a list of T cell receptor beta chains from one sample in a study of cytomegalovirus exposure and HLA in healthy donors. Method: immunoSEQ multiplex PCR; TCRdb's copy keeps in-frame clones and lacks some. The sample holds about 100,000 clones, around 77% seen once. The sequencing sample was made of PBMCs. Receptors were obtained from a man aged 30 to 39 in good health and CMV-seronegative. Each CDR3 is given with its conserved first and last residue. Fields, in order: clone size, D gene, J gene, CDR3 length, V gene, CDR3 protein, CDR3 DNA. D genes are given only for firm matches. Clone sizes are given selectively: once, few, many, or a class where the clone is expanded.

>NA|NA|TRBJ2-5|14|TRBV5-1
CASSLGLQSITQYF
TGCGCCAGCAGCTTGGGCCTGCAGTCCATTACCCAGTACTTC
>NA|NA|TRBJ1-2|11|TRBV29-1
CSALGDLGYTF
TGCAGCGCGCTAGGGGATCTTGGCTACACCTTC
>NA|NA|TRBJ1-4|17|TRBV7-9
CASSLALGRRGNEKLFF
TGTGCCAGCAGCTTAGCTCTCGGCAGAAGGGGCAATGAAAAACTGTTTTTT
>NA|NA|TRBJ2-1|18|TRBV4-2
CASSQEPGGAAGNNEQFF
TGTGCCAGCAGCCAAGAACCTGGCGGCGCAGCGGGTAACAATGAGCAGTTCTTC
>NA|NA|TRBJ1-5|14|TRBV7-8
CASSLERGNQPQHF
TGTGCCAGCAGCTTAGAAAGGGGGAACCAGCCCCAGCATTTT
>NA|NA|TRBJ2-7|15|TRBV27
CASSFSVTGFSEQYF
TGTGCCAGCAGTTTTTCGGTGACGGGGTTCAGCGAGCAGTACTTC
>once|TRBD2|TRBJ2-1|17|TRBV5-1
CASSFFGLAGVGNEQFF
TGCGCCAGCAGCTTCTTCGGACTAGCGGGAGTCGGCAATGAGCAGTTCTTC
>NA|NA|TRBJ1-5|16|TRBV30
CAWAPLAGRRNQPQHF
TGTGCCTGGGCCCCCCTGGCGGGTAGGAGGAATCAGCCCCAGCATTTT
>NA|TRBD1|TRBJ2-7|16|TRBV14
CASSQDGTGGSYEQYF
TGTGCCAGCAGCCAAGATGGGACAGGCGGCTCCTACGAGCAGTACTTC
>NA|TRBD2|TRBJ2-3|14|TRBV2
CASSNSGGTDTQYF
TGTGCCAGCAGTAATAGCGGGGGTACAGATACGCAGTATTTT
>NA|TRBD1|TRBJ1-6|14|TRBV5-6
CASSDRQGNSPLHF
TGTGCCAGCAGCGACCGACAGGGTAATTCACCCCTCCACTTT
>once|TRBD1|TRBJ2-7|15|TRBV6-5
CASNIKDRGAYEQYF
TGTGCCAGCAATATCAAGGACAGGGGGGCCTACGAGCAGTACTTC
>NA|NA|TRBJ2-2|15|TRBV1
CTSSHGGTNTGELFF
TGCACCAGCAGCCACGGAGGGACGAACACCGGGGAGCTGTTTTTT
>NA|NA|TRBJ1-2|16|TRBV9
CASSVDTQGPNYGYTF
TGTGCCAGCAGCGTAGATACTCAGGGCCCTAACTATGGCTACACCTTC
>NA|TRBD2|TRBJ2-5|15|TRBV2
CAGQISGMGGETQYF
TGTGCCGGCCAAATTAGCGGGATGGGAGGAGAGACCCAGTACTTC
>few|NA|TRBJ1-1|13|TRBV10-2
CASNTQINTEAFF
TGCGCCAGCAACACACAGATTAACACTGAAGCTTTCTTT
>NA|TRBD2|TRBJ2-7|15|TRBV29-1
CSVEDRQGGVGEQYF
TGCAGCGTTGAAGATCGGCAGGGAGGGGTAGGCGAGCAGTACTTC
>NA|NA|TRBJ1-5|14|TRBV6-1
CASSRTDSNQPQHF
TGTGCCAGCAGCAGAACAGATTCCAATCAGCCCCAGCATTTT
>NA|NA|TRBJ2-7|14|TRBV2
CASRAFIASYEQYF
TGTGCCAGCAGAGCATTCATCGCCTCCTACGAGCAGTACTTC
>NA|NA|TRBJ2-5|16|TRBV5-6
CASRKSGQIYQETQYF
TGTGCCAGCCGAAAGTCCGGACAGATCTACCAAGAGACCCAGTACTTC
>NA|NA|TRBJ1-1|15|TRBV6-6
CASSYQERGATEAFF
TGTGCCAGCAGTTACCAAGAAAGGGGTGCCACTGAAGCTTTCTTT
>NA|TRBD1|TRBJ2-7|15|TRBV5-6
CASSTGTAVYHEQYF
TGTGCCAGCAGCACCGGGACAGCAGTTTACCACGAGCAGTACTTC
>few|TRBD1|TRBJ2-1|13|TRBV18
CASSPGTANEQFF
TGTGCCAGCTCACCAGGGACAGCCAATGAGCAGTTCTTC
>NA|NA|TRBJ1-2|14|TRBV11-2
CASSLNAGSEGYTF
TGTGCCAGCAGCTTAAACGCAGGGTCGGAGGGCTACACCTTC
>NA|NA|TRBJ2-2|13|TRBV6-5
CASSTGGTGELFF
TGTGCCAGCAGTACCGGGGGTACCGGGGAGCTGTTTTTT
>NA|NA|TRBJ1-1|14|TRBV29-1
CSVLTGPVNTEAFF
TGCAGCGTATTAACAGGACCTGTGAACACTGAAGCTTTCTTT
>NA|NA|TRBJ2-7|16|TRBV11-2
CASSKGGFGNTYEQYF
TGTGCCAGCAGCAAAGGGGGTTTTGGTAATACCTACGAGCAGTACTTC
>once|NA|TRBJ1-2|13|TRBV30
CARKALRIPGYTF
TGTGCCCGAAAGGCCCTTCGAATTCCGGGTTACACCTTC
>NA|NA|TRBJ1-1|10|TRBV6-6
CASSREEAFF
TGTGCCAGCAGTCGGGAAGAAGCTTTCTTT
>NA|NA|TRBJ2-7|16|TRBV10-3
CAISETDRKLSYEQYF
TGTGCCATCAGTGAGACCGACAGGAAATTGTCCTACGAGCAGTACTTC
>NA|NA|TRBJ2-7|12|TRBV5-1
CASSVQGGEQYF
TGCGCCAGCAGCGTACAGGGCGGCGAGCAGTACTTC
>NA|NA|TRBJ1-6|13|TRBV6-5
CASRRDLTSPLHF
TGTGCCAGCAGGCGGGACCTCACGTCACCCCTCCACTTT
>NA|NA|TRBJ1-1|15|TRBV5-1
CASSLIGRGATEAFF
TGCGCCAGCAGCTTGATAGGCAGGGGCGCCACTGAAGCTTTCTTT
>NA|NA|TRBJ1-3|16|TRBV18
CASSPEKRGSGNTIYF
TGTGCCAGCTCACCAGAGAAAAGGGGATCTGGAAACACCATATATTTT
>NA|TRBD1|TRBJ1-1|14|TRBV29-1
CSVLNQGGNTEAFF
TGCAGCGTTCTTAACCAGGGGGGGAACACTGAAGCTTTCTTT
>few|NA|TRBJ2-3|14|TRBV28
CASSFLSGTDTQYF
TGTGCCAGCAGTTTTCTTTCCGGGACAGATACGCAGTATTTT